Listed below are T cell receptor beta chains from one sample, sequenced in a study of blood T cell repertoires in COVID-19. The method was immunoSEQ multiplex PCR; TCRdb's version includes in-frame clones alone and lacks a portion of them. The table has roughly 170,000 clones, 70% to 90% seen once. Sequenced sample: peripheral blood. The receptors originated from a man aged 35-49 years who had recovered from COVID-19. CDR3s include the opening cysteine and the closing phenylalanine or tryptophan. Fields, in order: J gene, V gene, clone size, D gene, CDR3 DNA, CDR3 protein. The D gene is left open where the match is weak. Some rows have no size entry. The others give once, few or many, or a class for an expanded clone.

TRBJ1-1 | TRBV29-1 | NA | TRBD1 | TGCAGCGTCCCCGAGGACAGGGCCGGGGGGGCTTTCTTT | CSVPEDRAGGAFF
TRBJ1-2 | TRBV19 | NA | NA | TGTGCCAGTAGTATCGGGGGTCGGCGTGGCTACACCTTC | CASSIGGRRGYTF
TRBJ2-7 | TRBV7-2 | NA | NA | TGTGCCAGCAGCTTAAGGGGGGAGGGGCCATACGAGCAGTACTTC | CASSLRGEGPYEQYF
TRBJ2-4 | TRBV6-2/TRBV6-3 | NA | TRBD2 | TGTGCCAGCAGTTTGAGCGGGAGTCCCAAAAACATTCAGTACTTC | CASSLSGSPKNIQYF
TRBJ2-7 | TRBV30 | NA | TRBD1 | TGTGCCTACGACAGGGGATCCTACGAGCAGTACTTC | CAYDRGSYEQYF
TRBJ2-4 | TRBV30 | NA | NA | TGTGCCTGGAGTGTACAGTTGGTGGGCACGGTAGGAAACATTCAGTACTTC | CAWSVQLVGTVGNIQYF
TRBJ2-3 | TRBV20-1 | once | NA | TGCAGTGCTAGTCCCGCGGGGTCTACGCAGTATTTT | CSASPAGSTQYF
TRBJ2-7 | TRBV19 | NA | NA | TGTGCCAGTACCTCAGGGTTCGAGCAGTACTTC | CASTSGFEQYF
TRBJ1-1 | TRBV13 | NA | TRBD1 | TGTGCCAGCAGCCAGACAGGGTTGAACACTGAAGCTTTCTTT | CASSQTGLNTEAFF
TRBJ2-1 | TRBV11-2 | NA | NA | TGTGCCAGCAGCTTAGTCGAGGGGCAGTTCTTC | CASSLVEGQFF
TRBJ2-7 | TRBV5-1 | NA | TRBD1 | TGCGCCAGCAGCAGGACAGGTTACGAGCAGTACTTC | CASSRTGYEQYF
TRBJ1-6 | TRBV5-6 | NA | NA | TGTGCCAGCAGCCCGAGCAACAGGTATTCACCCCTCCACTTT | CASSPSNRYSPLHF
TRBJ1-1 | TRBV12-5 | NA | NA | TGTGCTAGTGGTGCGGGATCGGCGACCCATGAAGCTTTCTTT | CASGAGSATHEAFF
TRBJ1-1 | TRBV20-1 | NA | NA | TGCAGTGCTCGTCCAGGGGTTGAAGCTTTCTTT | CSARPGVEAFF
TRBJ2-7 | TRBV21-1 | NA | NA | TGTGCCAGCAGCAAAGTGAGACAGATCTACGAGCAGTACTTC | CASSKVRQIYEQYF
TRBJ1-6 | TRBV19 | NA | NA | TGTGCCAGTACCTACGGGTCGGGCTCCTATAATTCACCCCTCCACTTT | CASTYGSGSYNSPLHF